This is a list of T cell receptor beta chains from one sample in a study of shared clonotypes between healthy human individuals. Sequencing used immunoSEQ multiplex PCR; TCRdb keeps in-frame clones, though not all of them. This table holds about 2.2 million clones, over 85% found once. The sample was naive CD8+ T cells from PBMCs. Source of these receptors: a man between 18 and 35 years old in good health. Some clones in this sample may be carry-over from other donors' samples. Each CDR3 is given with its conserved first and last residue. D genes are given only for firm matches. Only part of the rows carry a size: once, few, many, or a class if the clone is expanded.

TRBJ2-7 | TRBV21-1 | NA | NA | CASSKDVDGYEQYF | TGTGCCAGCAGCAAAGATGTGGACGGCTACGAGCAGTACTTC
TRBJ2-3 | TRBV7-6 | NA | NA | CASSPGRTDTQYF | TGTGCCAGCAGCCCAGGACGCACAGATACGCAGTATTTT
TRBJ2-7 | TRBV5-4 | NA | TRBD2 | CASSFYLAGAYEQYF | TGTGCCAGCAGCTTTTACCTAGCGGGAGCCTACGAGCAGTACTTC
TRBJ2-7 | TRBV2 | NA | NA | CASSERAGAISYEQYF | TGTGCCAGCAGTGAAAGGGCAGGGGCGATATCCTACGAGCAGTACTTC
TRBJ2-7 | TRBV6-5 | NA | NA | CASKLGRAPTYEQYF | TGTGCCAGCAAGTTGGGCAGGGCACCCACCTACGAGCAGTACTTC
TRBJ2-5 | TRBV7-9 | NA | TRBD1 | CASSLALAGGETQYF | TGTGCCAGCAGCTTAGCGCTAGCAGGGGGAGAGACCCAGTACTTC
TRBJ1-1 | TRBV5-1 | once | TRBD1 | CASSLAPLTGASNTEAFF | TGCGCCAGCAGCTTGGCCCCCCTAACAGGGGCTTCGAACACTGAAGCTTTCTTT
TRBJ1-1 | TRBV5-6 | NA | NA | CASSLGANPGTEAFF | TGTGCCAGCAGCTTGGGAGCCAATCCCGGGACTGAAGCTTTCTTT
TRBJ1-4 | TRBV28 | NA | NA | CASTYTGSDEKLFF | TGTGCCAGCACTTATACAGGGTCCGATGAAAAACTGTTTTTT
TRBJ1-5 | TRBV2 | NA | NA | CASSVRELGYVDQPQHF | TGTGCCAGCAGTGTAAGAGAATTAGGGTACGTAGATCAGCCCCAGCATTTT
TRBJ1-1 | TRBV29-1 | few | TRBD1 | CSVEQGNTEAFF | TGCAGCGTCGAACAGGGGAACACAGAAGCTTTCTTT
TRBJ2-2 | TRBV2 | NA | TRBD2 | CAILGLAGTGELFF | TGTGCCATTTTGGGACTAGCGGGCACCGGGGAGCTGTTTTTT
TRBJ2-7 | TRBV4-2 | NA | TRBD1 | CASTPDRPSYEQYF | TGTGCCAGCACTCCGGACAGGCCTTCCTACGAGCAGTACTTC
TRBJ2-7 | TRBV7-9 | NA | TRBD1 | CASSSTGAPVSYEQYF | TGTGCCAGCAGCTCGACAGGGGCCCCGGTCTCCTACGAGCAGTACTTC
TRBJ2-1 | TRBV2 | NA | TRBD2 | CASSPGGRGYNEQFF | TGTGCCAGCAGCCCCGGCGGGAGGGGGTACAATGAGCAGTTCTTC
TRBJ2-3 | TRBV4-2 | NA | TRBD1 | CASSQADRDGSTDTQYF | TGTGCCAGCAGCCAAGCGGACAGGGACGGTAGCACAGATACGCAGTATTTT